The 5 T cell receptor beta chains in this list originate from one sample, sequenced in a study of a mutant IDH1 vaccine in newly diagnosed glioma. The assay was immunoSEQ multiplex PCR, and TCRdb's table has in-frame clones only and misses some. The table includes about 56,000 clones, roughly 80% detected once. Their antigens are not known. The time point denotes: week 47, end of study. Vaccination used 300 ug of mutant IDH1 20-mer peptide per dose, with topical imiquimod. Here the sequenced sample was PBMCs, taken from a glioma patient whose treatment included an IDH1 peptide vaccine. These receptors all stem from a man aged 50 to 59 with glioma.

This rearrangement joins TRBV5-1 to TRBJ2-2, with TRBD1 matching 11 bases. The CDR3 consists of 16 residues. V shed 4 bases, J shed 11 bases, and the junction held 13 bases outside the gene matches. Germline V CDR1 and CDR2: SGHRS, YFSETQ. This CDR3 is CASSERTGGPSGELFF. CDR3 sequence (DNA): TGCGCCAGCAGCGAAAGGACAGGGGGCCCTTCTGGAGAGCTGTTTTTT.

The chain carries TRBV30 and TRBJ1-5; D is undetermined. CDR3 length: 15 amino acids. Germline lookup yields CDR1 GTSNPN and CDR2 SVGIG (reference sequence). The V gene lost 3 bases and the J gene lost 4 bases, with 16 bases spanning the gap. The CDR3 coding sequence is TGTGCCTGGAGCCAGAGAGGACTGACTAATCAGCCCCAGCATTTT. Amino acids: CAWSQRGLTNQPQHF.

CDR3 sequence: CASSLWESYEQYF. The CDR3 DNA is TGTGCCAGCAGCTTGTGGGAATCCTACGAGCAGTACTTC. This chain joins TRBV5-4 and TRBJ2-7; D remains ambiguous. V gave up 1 base and J gave up 1 base, with 6 bases separating them. Germline lookup yields CDR1 SGHNT and CDR2 YYREEE (reference sequence). CDR3 length equals 13 residues.

V is TRBV6-6 and J is TRBJ2-7; 8 nucleotides agree with TRBD1. Germline assignment: CDR1 MNHNY and CDR2 SVGAGI (reference sequence). The CDR3 runs 12 residues. This CDR3 reads CVSQGASYEQYF. CDR3 coding DNA: TGTGTTAGCCAGGGGGCGTCCTACGAGCAGTACTTC.

This clone was recorded a few times. The chain uses TRBV28 and TRBJ1-1, with 7 bases fitting TRBD1. The CDR3 is made up of 15 amino acids. Germline loops: CDR1 MDHEN, CDR2 SYDVKM. Trimming at V came to 4 bases and at J to 5 bases, leaving 10 bases not matched to a gene. The CDR3 here is CASSSISTGRTEAFF. CDR3 DNA sequence: TGTGCCAGCAGTTCAATCTCGACAGGGAGGACTGAAGCTTTCTTT. Full variable domain (outside the CDR3, taken from reference TRBV28 and TRBJ1-1): DVKVTQSSRYLVKRTGEKVFLECVQDMDHENMFWYRQDPGLGLRLIYFSYDVKMKEKGDIPEGYSVSREKKERFSLILESASTNQTSMYLCASSSISTGRTEAFFGQGTRLTVV.